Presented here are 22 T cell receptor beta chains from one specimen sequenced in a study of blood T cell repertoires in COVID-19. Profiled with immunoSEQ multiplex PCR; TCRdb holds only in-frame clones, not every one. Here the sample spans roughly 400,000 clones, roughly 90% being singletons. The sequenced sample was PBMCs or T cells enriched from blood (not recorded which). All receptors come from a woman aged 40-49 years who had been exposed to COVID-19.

The CDR3 is CASSETGSSYNSPLHF. The CDR3 nucleotides read TGTGCCAGCAGTGAAACAGGGAGCTCCTATAATTCACCCCTCCACTTT. V usage is TRBV2 and J usage is TRBJ1-6, with D possibly being TRBD1 (6 bases). CDR3 length: 16 amino acids. Trimming shortened V by 2 bases and J by 0 bases, and 8 bases separated the two germline ends. CDR1 and CDR2 (germline): SNHLY, FYNNEI.

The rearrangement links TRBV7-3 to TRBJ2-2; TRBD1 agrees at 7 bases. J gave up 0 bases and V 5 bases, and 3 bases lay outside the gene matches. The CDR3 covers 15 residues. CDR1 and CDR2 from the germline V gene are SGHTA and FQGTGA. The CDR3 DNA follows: TGTGCCAGCAGCCTCCAGGGGGCGAACACCGGGGAGCTGTTTTTT. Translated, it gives CASSLQGANTGELFF.

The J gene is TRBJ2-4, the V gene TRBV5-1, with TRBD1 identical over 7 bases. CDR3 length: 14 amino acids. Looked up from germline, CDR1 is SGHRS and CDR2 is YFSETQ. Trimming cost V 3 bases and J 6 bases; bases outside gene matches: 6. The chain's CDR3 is CASSSTGSGNIQYF. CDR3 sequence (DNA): TGCGCCAGCAGCTCGACAGGGTCAGGAAACATTCAGTACTTC. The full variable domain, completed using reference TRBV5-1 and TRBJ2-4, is KAGVTQTPRYLIKTRGQQVTLSCSPISGHRSVSWYQQTPGQGLQFLFEYFSETQRNKGNFPGRFSGRQFSNSRSEMNVSTLELGDSALYLCASSSTGSGNIQYFGAGTRLSVL.

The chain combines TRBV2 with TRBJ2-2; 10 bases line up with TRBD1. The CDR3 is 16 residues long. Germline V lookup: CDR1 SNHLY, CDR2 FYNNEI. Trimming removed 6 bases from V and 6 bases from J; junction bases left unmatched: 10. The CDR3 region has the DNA TGTGCCAGCAGACCAACGACAGGGGGCTATTCCGGGGAGCTGTTTTTT. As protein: CASRPTTGGYSGELFF.

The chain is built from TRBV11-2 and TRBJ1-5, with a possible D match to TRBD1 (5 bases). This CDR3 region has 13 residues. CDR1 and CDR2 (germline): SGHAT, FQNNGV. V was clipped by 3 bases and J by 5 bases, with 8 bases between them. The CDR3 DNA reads TGTGCCAGCAGCTTGTGGGGGGATCAGCCCCAGCATTTT. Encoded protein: CASSLWGDQPQHF.

For the CDR3, the DNA is TGTGCCAGCAGCCCTTCCAGGCAGCCCTACGAGCAGTACTTC. This gives the protein CASSPSRQPYEQYF. V usage is TRBV11-3 and J usage is TRBJ2-7; D gene uncertain. Germline V gives CDR1 SGHNT, CDR2 YENEEA. With 5 bases removed from V and 2 bases from J, the gap between germline ends came to 13 bases. This CDR3 is 14 amino acids long.

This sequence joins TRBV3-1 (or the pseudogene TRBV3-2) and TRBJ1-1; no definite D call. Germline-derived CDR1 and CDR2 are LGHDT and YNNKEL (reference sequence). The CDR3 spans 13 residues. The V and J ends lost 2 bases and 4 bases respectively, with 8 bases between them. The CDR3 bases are TGTGCCAGCAGCCAAAAAAGAGGCACTGAAGCTTTCTTT. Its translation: CASSQKRGTEAFF.

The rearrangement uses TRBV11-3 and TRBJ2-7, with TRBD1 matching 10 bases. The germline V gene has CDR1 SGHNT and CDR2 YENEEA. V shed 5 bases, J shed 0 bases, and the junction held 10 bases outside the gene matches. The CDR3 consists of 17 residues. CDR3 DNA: TGTGCCAGCAGCCGACGGACAGGGGGAGATAGCTCCTACGAGCAGTACTTC. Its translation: CASSRRTGGDSSYEQYF.

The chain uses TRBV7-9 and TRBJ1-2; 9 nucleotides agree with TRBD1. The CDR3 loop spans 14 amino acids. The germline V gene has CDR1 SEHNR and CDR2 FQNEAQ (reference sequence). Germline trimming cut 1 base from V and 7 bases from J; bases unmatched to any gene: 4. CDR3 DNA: TGTGCCAGCAGCTTAGGGGGGACAGGGAGTGGCTACACCTTC. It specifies CASSLGGTGSGYTF.

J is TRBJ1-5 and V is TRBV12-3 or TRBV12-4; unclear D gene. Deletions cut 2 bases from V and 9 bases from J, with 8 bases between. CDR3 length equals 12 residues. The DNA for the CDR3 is TGTGCCAGCAGTTTAACTAAGCGGCCCCAGCATTTT. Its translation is CASSLTKRPQHF.

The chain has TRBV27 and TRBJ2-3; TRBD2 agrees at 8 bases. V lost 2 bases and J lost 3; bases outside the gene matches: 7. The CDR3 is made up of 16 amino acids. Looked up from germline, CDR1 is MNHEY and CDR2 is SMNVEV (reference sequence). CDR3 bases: TGTGCCAGCAGTTTAGACAGCGGGAGAGGGACAGATACGCAGTATTTT. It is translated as CASSLDSGRGTDTQYF.

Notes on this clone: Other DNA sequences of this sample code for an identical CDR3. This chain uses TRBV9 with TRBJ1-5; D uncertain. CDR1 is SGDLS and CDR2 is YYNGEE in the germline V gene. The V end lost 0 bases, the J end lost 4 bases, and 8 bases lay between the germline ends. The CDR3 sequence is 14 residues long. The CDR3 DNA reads TGTGCCAGCAGCGTAGGCGGGCCAAATCAGCCCCAGCATTTT. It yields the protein CASSVGGPNQPQHF.

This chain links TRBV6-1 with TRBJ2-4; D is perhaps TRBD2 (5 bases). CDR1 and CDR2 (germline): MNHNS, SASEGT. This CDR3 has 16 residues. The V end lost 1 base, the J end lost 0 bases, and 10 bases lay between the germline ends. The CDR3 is CASSEDFRGAKNIQYF. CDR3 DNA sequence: TGTGCCAGCAGTGAAGATTTTCGGGGAGCCAAAAACATTCAGTACTTC.

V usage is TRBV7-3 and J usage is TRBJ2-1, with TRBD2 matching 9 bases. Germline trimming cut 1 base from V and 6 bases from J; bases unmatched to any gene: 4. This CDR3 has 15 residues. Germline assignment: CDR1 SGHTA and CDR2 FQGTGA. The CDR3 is CASSLRLAALNEQFF. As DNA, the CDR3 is TGTGCCAGCAGCTTAAGACTAGCGGCGCTCAATGAGCAGTTCTTC. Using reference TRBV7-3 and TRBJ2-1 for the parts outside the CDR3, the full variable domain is GAGVSQTPSNKVTEKGKYVELRCDPISGHTALYWYRQSLGQGPEFLIYFQGTGAADDSGLPNDRFFAVRPEGSVSTLKIQRTERGDSAVYLCASSLRLAALNEQFFGPGTRLTVL.

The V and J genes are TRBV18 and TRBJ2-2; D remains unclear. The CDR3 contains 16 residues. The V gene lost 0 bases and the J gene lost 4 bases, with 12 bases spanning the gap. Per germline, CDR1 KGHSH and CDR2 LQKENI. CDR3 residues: CASSPPRQLTTGELFF. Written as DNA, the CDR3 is TGTGCCAGCTCACCACCCAGGCAATTGACCACCGGGGAGCTGTTTTTT.

CDR3 sequence reads: CASSHDTNRDRGPYGYTF. For the CDR3, the DNA is TGTGCCAGCAGCCACGATACCAACCGGGACAGGGGGCCCTATGGCTACACCTTC. This chain joins TRBV7-9 and TRBJ1-2, with 12 nucleotides matching TRBD1. V was pared by 5 bases and J by 4 bases, with 14 bases of the junction left unmatched. The CDR3 consists of 18 residues. Germline CDR1 and CDR2: SEHNR and FQNEAQ (reference sequence).

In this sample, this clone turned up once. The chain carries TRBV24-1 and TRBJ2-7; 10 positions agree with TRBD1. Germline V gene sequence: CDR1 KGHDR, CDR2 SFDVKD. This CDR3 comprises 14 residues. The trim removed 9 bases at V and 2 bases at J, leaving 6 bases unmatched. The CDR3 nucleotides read TGTGCCACCGAAGACAGGGGGCCCACCTACGAGCAGTACTTC. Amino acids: CATEDRGPTYEQYF.

The CDR3: CASSIEASSTSGVSYEQYF. CDR3 DNA: TGTGCCAGTAGTATAGAGGCCAGCTCGACCAGCGGGGTCTCCTACGAGCAGTACTTC. J is TRBJ2-7 and V is TRBV19, with 7 bases that match TRBD2. V shed 0 bases, J shed 0 bases, and the junction held 14 bases outside the gene matches. Per germline, CDR1 LNHDA and CDR2 SQIVND (reference sequence). The CDR3 is 19 residues long.

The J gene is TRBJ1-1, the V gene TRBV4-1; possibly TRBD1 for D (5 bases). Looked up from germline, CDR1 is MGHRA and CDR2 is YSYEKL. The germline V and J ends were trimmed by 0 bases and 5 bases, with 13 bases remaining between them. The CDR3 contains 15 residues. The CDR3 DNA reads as TGCGCCAGCAGCCAAGAGGCCAGGGAGGGGACTGAAGCTTTCTTT. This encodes CASSQEAREGTEAFF.

CDR3 residues: CASSELSGRGVSSGANVLTF. CDR3 sequence (DNA): TGTGCCAGCAGCGAGCTCTCGGGCAGGGGCGTTAGTTCTGGGGCCAACGTCCTGACTTTC. The gene calls are TRBV9 and TRBJ2-6, with a weak D call TRBD1 (6 bases). The V end was cut by 3 bases, the J end by 1 base, with 23 bases between. Germline-derived CDR1 and CDR2 are SGDLS and YYNGEE. The CDR3 runs 20 residues.

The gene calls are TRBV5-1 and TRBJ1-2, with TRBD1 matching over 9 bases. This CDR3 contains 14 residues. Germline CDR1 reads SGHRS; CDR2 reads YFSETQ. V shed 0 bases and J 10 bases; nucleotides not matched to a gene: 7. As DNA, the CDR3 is TGCGCCAGCAGCTTGGCGACGGGACAGGGAGACTACACCTTC. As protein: CASSLATGQGDYTF.

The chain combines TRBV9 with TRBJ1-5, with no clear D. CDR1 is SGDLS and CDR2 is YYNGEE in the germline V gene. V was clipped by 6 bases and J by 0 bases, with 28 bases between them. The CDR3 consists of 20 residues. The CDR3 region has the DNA TGTGCCAGCACCTGTAGGTGGGGAGGGCAATCGAAATATAGCAATCAGCCCCAGCATTTT. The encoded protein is CASTCRWGGQSKYSNQPQHF.